This T cell receptor beta chain emerged from a study of CD8+ T cells in alopecia areata. The wider study: Scoring of treated patients' severity used the percentage of affected scalp area.

The treatment was: oral pan-JAK inhibitor, 5-10 mg twice daily. A word on this clone: Its antigen is undetermined.

RNA extraction and reverse transcription yielded cDNA as sequencing template. Only in-frame clones appear in the TCRdb table, and some are missing; sequencing was by immunoSEQ multiplex PCR. The sample consists of 110,000 or so clones, less than 60% of them appearing once. V lost 4 bases to trimming and J lost 7 bases, with 8 bases between them. Germline lookup yields CDR1 MDHEN and CDR2 SYDVKM. The CDR3 covers 12 residues. The study's findings and limits: Scalp clonality, together with expanded CD8+ clones among the top 100, fell significantly with tofacitinib.

The chain is built from TRBV28 and TRBJ1-5, with D hard to call. The sample in question was CD4+ T cells sorted from blood, obtained at week 24, from a patient treated with tofacitinib. This receptor was obtained from a human donor with alopecia areata. The CDR3 sequence: CASSSERQPQHF. DNA of the CDR3: TGTGCCAGCAGTTCGGAAAGGCAGCCCCAGCATTTT. The whole variable domain, remainder taken from reference TRBV28 and TRBJ1-5, is DVKVTQSSRYLVKRTGEKVFLECVQDMDHENMFWYRQDPGLGLRLIYFSYDVKMKEKGDIPEGYSVSREKKERFSLILESASTNQTSMYLCASSSERQPQHFGDGTRLSIL.